This passage covers 6 T cell receptor beta chains from one sample sequenced in a study of blood T cell repertoires in COVID-19. The repertoire was sequenced with immunoSEQ multiplex PCR; TCRdb's copy has only in-frame clones and lacks some. The repertoire has 200,000 to 250,000 clones, 70% to 85% of them found once; the top ten carry approximately 16%. The specimen sequenced was PBMCs or T cells enriched from blood (not recorded which). These receptors were obtained from a man aged 40-50 years who had recovered from COVID-19.

The sample holds many counts of this clone. The chain couples TRBV3-1 (or the pseudogene TRBV3-2) to TRBJ2-7; D possibly corresponds to TRBD1 (6 bases). The CDR3 length is 16 residues. Germline V gene data show CDR1 as LGHDT and CDR2 as YNNKEL (reference sequence). With 1 base removed from V and 1 base from J, the gap between germline ends came to 14 bases. CDR3 sequence reads: CASSQATPGVSYEQYF. CDR3 nucleotides: TGTGCCAGCAGCCAAGCCACCCCAGGGGTATCCTACGAGCAGTACTTC.

The rearrangement uses TRBV9 and TRBJ2-3; 8 bases line up with TRBD1. CDR1 SGDLS and CDR2 YYNGEE come from the germline V gene. CDR3 size: 15 residues. After removal of 3 bases from V and 8 bases from J, the junction contained 11 bases not matched to a gene. In nucleotides, the CDR3 is TGTGCCAGCAGCGGGCTTCAGGGGGCTACCGGTACGCAGTATTTT. This gives the protein CASSGLQGATGTQYF.

The V and J genes are TRBV3-1 (or the pseudogene TRBV3-2) and TRBJ1-1; D unclear. The ends were cut back, 0 bases at V and 1 base at J, with 9 bases in the middle. This CDR3 comprises 15 residues. The germline CDR1 and CDR2 sequences are LGHDT and YNNKEL (reference sequence). In DNA form, the CDR3 reads TGTGCCAGCAGCCAAGACAGTCTTCCGAACACTGAAGCTTTCTTT. This encodes CASSQDSLPNTEAFF.

The rearrangement uses TRBV7-6 and TRBJ1-3, with D hard to call. This CDR3 is built from 15 residues. Germline CDR1 reads SGHVS; CDR2 reads FNYEAQ. V was shortened by 1 base and J by 4 bases, with 11 bases between the two germline ends. CDR3 DNA: TGTGCCAGCAGCTTAGGGCCCGGGAGCGGAAACACCATATATTTT. This codes for CASSLGPGSGNTIYF. Combining the CDR3 with reference TRBV7-6 and TRBJ1-3 gives the whole variable domain GAGVSQSPRYKVTKRGQDVALRCDPISGHVSLYWYRQALGQGPEFLTYFNYEAQQDKSGLPNDRFSAERPEGSISTLTIQRTEQRDSAMYRCASSLGPGSGNTIYFGEGSWLTVV.

V is TRBV24-1 and J is TRBJ2-7, with a tentative D call TRBD2 (6 bases). V was clipped by 12 bases and J by 6 bases, with 23 bases between them. The CDR3 has 14 amino acids. CDR1 and CDR2 from the germline V gene are KGHDR and SFDVKD. The chain's CDR3 is CALANGRDDSEQYF. The CDR3 DNA sequence: TGTGCCCTCGCCAATGGGCGGGACGACTCCGAGCAGTACTTC.

V usage is TRBV9 and J usage is TRBJ1-4, with 8 bases that match TRBD1. V shed 4 bases, J shed 5 bases, and the junction held 7 bases outside the gene matches. The germline gives CDR1 SGDLS, CDR2 YYNGEE. The CDR3 consists of 15 residues. The CDR3 nucleotides are TGTGCCAGCAGCCCCAAGACAGGGGAGAATGAAAAACTGTTTTTT. Amino acids: CASSPKTGENEKLFF.